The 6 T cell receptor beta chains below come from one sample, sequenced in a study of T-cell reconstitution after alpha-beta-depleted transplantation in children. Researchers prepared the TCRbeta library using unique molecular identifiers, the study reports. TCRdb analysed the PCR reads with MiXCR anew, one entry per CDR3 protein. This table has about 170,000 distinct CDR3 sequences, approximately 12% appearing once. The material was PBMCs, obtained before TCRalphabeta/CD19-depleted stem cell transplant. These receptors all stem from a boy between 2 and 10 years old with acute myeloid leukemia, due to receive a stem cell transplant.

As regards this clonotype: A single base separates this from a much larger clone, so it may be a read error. DNA of the CDR3: TGCGCCAGCAGCTTAGAATCGACAGGGGAATACTATGGCGACACCTTC. Its translation: CASSLESTGEYYGDTF. The rearrangement uses TRBV5-1 and TRBJ1-2; 8 bases agree with TRBD1. The CDR3 runs 16 residues. Germline CDR1 reads SGHRS; CDR2 reads YFSETQ. The whole variable domain, filled in from reference TRBV5-1 and TRBJ1-2, reads KAGVTQTPRYLIKTRGQQVTLSCSPISGHRSVSWYQQTPGQGLQFLFEYFSETQRNKGNFPGRFSGRQFSNSRSEMNVSTLELGDSALYLCASSLESTGEYYGDTFGSGTRLTVV.

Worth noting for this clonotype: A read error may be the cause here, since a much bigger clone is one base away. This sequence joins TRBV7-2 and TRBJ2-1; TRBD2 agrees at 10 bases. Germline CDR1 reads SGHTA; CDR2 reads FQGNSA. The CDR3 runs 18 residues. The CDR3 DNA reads TGTGCCAGCAGCTTAAGGCTAGCGGGGGAATACTCCTACAATGAGCGGTTCTTC. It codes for CASSLRLAGEYSYNERFF.

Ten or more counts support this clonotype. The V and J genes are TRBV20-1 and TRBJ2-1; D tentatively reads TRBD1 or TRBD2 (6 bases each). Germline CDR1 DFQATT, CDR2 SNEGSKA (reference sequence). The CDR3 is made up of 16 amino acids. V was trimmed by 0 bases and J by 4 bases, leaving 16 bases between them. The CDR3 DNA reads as TGCAGTGCTAGAGATCAGGGGCGGGATCGGTACAATGAGCAGTTCTTC. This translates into CSARDQGRDRYNEQFF.

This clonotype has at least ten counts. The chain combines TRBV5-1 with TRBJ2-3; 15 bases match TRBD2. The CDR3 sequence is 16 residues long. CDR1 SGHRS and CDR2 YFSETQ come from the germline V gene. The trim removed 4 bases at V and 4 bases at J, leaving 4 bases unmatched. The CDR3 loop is CASSGGLAGGSDTQYF. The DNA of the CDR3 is TGCGCCAGCAGCGGGGGACTAGCGGGGGGATCAGATACGCAGTATTTT.

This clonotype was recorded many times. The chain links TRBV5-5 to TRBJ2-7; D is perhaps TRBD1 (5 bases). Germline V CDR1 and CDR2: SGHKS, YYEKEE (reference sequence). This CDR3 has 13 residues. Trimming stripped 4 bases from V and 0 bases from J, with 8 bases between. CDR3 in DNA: TGTGCCAGCAGCCCAGGGAACTCCTACGAGCAGTACGTC. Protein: CASSPGNSYEQYV.

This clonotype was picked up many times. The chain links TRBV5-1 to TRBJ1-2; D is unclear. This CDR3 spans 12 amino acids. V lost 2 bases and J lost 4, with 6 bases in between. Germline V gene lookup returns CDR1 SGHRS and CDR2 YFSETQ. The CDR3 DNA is TGCGCCAGCAGCTTCGACGCCTATGGCTACACCTTC. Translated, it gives CASSFDAYGYTF.